This is a list of T cell receptor beta chains from one sample in a study of CD8 T cells in ankylosing spondylitis. TCRdb used MiXCR to reprocess the 5' RACE reads, holding one entry per CDR3 protein. The sample contains around 770,000 distinct CDR3 sequences, 12% of which appear only once. Sequencing was performed on blood, either unsorted or a sorted T cell fraction (not recorded which). The receptors were sampled from a male donor with ankylosing spondylitis. The CDR3 runs from the conserved cysteine through the conserved F or W.

cdr3_aa v_call
CASSLEQGVRHGGEQYF TRBV5-6
CASSSRRRQGWWTDTQYF TRBV28
CSARRTPAEAFF TRBV20-1
CSARPGLAASLSYNEQFF TRBV20-1
CASSQDRLRGFYEQYF TRBV4-2
CASSPPWPGDNNEQFF TRBV18
CSAADRSGNDEQFF TRBV20-1
CSASREKLFF TRBV20-1
CASSPWNPDGTQYF TRBV5-1
CASSYSTGWREKLFF TRBV6-5
CASSSQIGGGEYNEQFF TRBV7-2
CASSLNERAFF TRBV11-1
CASSSSNEQYF TRBV28
CASGWTDLNQPQHF TRBV2
CSVQEGGGTEAFF TRBV20-1
CASSARGDTQYF TRBV9
CASSYYFGQGVEAFF TRBV6-5
CASSARGFEAFF TRBV2
CSARVGLDEQYF TRBV20-1
CASSPGTGGVGYEQYF TRBV6-1
CASSEGPGTAYEQYF TRBV11-2
CASSAFGTQEETQYF TRBV28
CASSQETGAMNTEAFF TRBV4-2
CSASHTSNQPQHF TRBV20-1
CASSPWGSVLTGDGYTF TRBV7-2
CASSPWTSGGLYNEQFF TRBV5-1
CSVGQQGHLYGYTF TRBV29-1
CASSLETLNNEQFF TRBV12-3/TRBV12-4
CASSLGHPGTEAFF TRBV28
CASSLWTKTGELFF TRBV7-3
CATSRGAGDYGYTF TRBV15
CASRTLGSYEQYF TRBV12-3/TRBV12-4
CASSVSGYGEQFF TRBV7-2
CASSPPPGDHEQYF TRBV18